This is a list of T cell receptor beta chains from one sample in a study of response to subunit inactivated influenza vaccine. TCRdb re-derived calls from the RT-PCR reads in MiXCR, one entry per CDR3 protein. The sample contains approximately 570,000 distinct CDR3 sequences, 6% to 9% of which appear only once. The sample was PBMCs from blood, taken around 2 years after vaccination. The receptors here all came from a man aged 45-69 years who received an inactivated influenza vaccine. CDR3s include the opening cysteine and the closing phenylalanine or tryptophan. Fields, in order: J gene, V gene, D gene, clone size, CDR3 DNA, CDR3 protein. A D gene is named only where the DNA matches it firmly. Clone sizes are given selectively: once, few, many, or a class where the clone is expanded.

J gene: TRBJ2-1; V gene: TRBV20-1; D gene: TRBD2; clone size: .; CDR3 DNA: TGCAGTGCTCGCGCCACTAGCGGGGGGTACAATGAGCAGTTCTTC; CDR3 protein: CSARATSGGYNEQFF
J gene: TRBJ2-2; V gene: TRBV2; D gene: .; clone size: few; CDR3 DNA: TGTGCCACCTCGACAGGGAACACCGGGGAGCTGTTTTTT; CDR3 protein: CATSTGNTGELFF
J gene: TRBJ2-1; V gene: TRBV28; D gene: TRBD2; clone size: few; CDR3 DNA: TGTGCCAGCAAAACACTAGCGGGATACTACAATGAGCAGTTCTTC; CDR3 protein: CASKTLAGYYNEQFF
J gene: TRBJ1-6; V gene: TRBV4-1; D gene: .; clone size: few; CDR3 DNA: TGCGCCAGCAGCCAAGATCATTTAAGGGTCAGGGGATATTCACCCCTCCACTTT; CDR3 protein: CASSQDHLRVRGYSPLHF
J gene: TRBJ2-3; V gene: TRBV11-2; D gene: TRBD2; clone size: .; CDR3 DNA: TGTGCCAGCAGCCGATCCGGGACTAGCGGGCTTAGCACAGATACGCAGTATTTT; CDR3 protein: CASSRSGTSGLSTDTQYF
J gene: TRBJ2-1; V gene: TRBV12-5; D gene: TRBD2; clone size: few; CDR3 DNA: TGTGCTAGTGGTTTGGGAAAGGGAGCGGGAGGCAACAATGAGCAGTTCTTC; CDR3 protein: CASGLGKGAGGNNEQFF
J gene: TRBJ2-1; V gene: TRBV29-1; D gene: TRBD2; clone size: few; CDR3 DNA: TGCAGCGTTGGTGGCGGGAGTTTTCCGAATGAGCAGTTCTTC; CDR3 protein: CSVGGGSFPNEQFF
J gene: TRBJ1-4; V gene: TRBV7-6; D gene: .; clone size: few; CDR3 DNA: TGTGCCAGCAGCCCACAGGGCCTCAATGAAAAACTGTTTTTT; CDR3 protein: CASSPQGLNEKLFF
J gene: TRBJ1-3; V gene: TRBV6-5; D gene: .; clone size: few; CDR3 DNA: TGTGCCAGCAGTTACGGGGCAGGGGATCACTCTGGAAACACCATATATTTT; CDR3 protein: CASSYGAGDHSGNTIYF
J gene: TRBJ2-1; V gene: TRBV29-1; D gene: .; clone size: many; CDR3 DNA: TGCAGCGTTGAAGAGAATATCCGGGGAAATGAGCAGTTCTTC; CDR3 protein: CSVEENIRGNEQFF
J gene: TRBJ2-7; V gene: TRBV5-1; D gene: TRBD1; clone size: .; CDR3 DNA: TGCGCCAGCAGCTTGGTGGGACAGGGAGGTCAAGAGCAGTACTTC; CDR3 protein: CASSLVGQGGQEQYF
J gene: TRBJ2-7; V gene: TRBV12-3/TRBV12-4; D gene: .; clone size: few; CDR3 DNA: TGTGCCAGCAGCCCAGGCCTCCTCACCTACGAGCAGTACTTC; CDR3 protein: CASSPGLLTYEQYF
J gene: TRBJ2-5; V gene: TRBV5-1; D gene: TRBD1; clone size: many; CDR3 DNA: TGCGCCAGCCGTTTCGGGACAGGGGAGGAAGAGACCCAGTACTTC; CDR3 protein: CASRFGTGEEETQYF
J gene: TRBJ1-1; V gene: TRBV6-1; D gene: .; clone size: few; CDR3 DNA: TGTGCCAGCACCAGAGAACGAGGGGGAAACACTGAAGCTTTCTTT; CDR3 protein: CASTRERGGNTEAFF
J gene: TRBJ2-7; V gene: TRBV28; D gene: TRBD2; clone size: .; CDR3 DNA: TGTGCCAGCAGTTTATGGTCTTACGGACGTACGGGGGGCGAGCAGTACTTC; CDR3 protein: CASSLWSYGRTGGEQYF
J gene: TRBJ2-2; V gene: TRBV19; D gene: TRBD2; clone size: few; CDR3 DNA: TGTGCCAGTTTTCGGAGTAGCGGGACGTTCGGGGAGCTGTTTTTT; CDR3 protein: CASFRSSGTFGELFF
J gene: TRBJ2-1; V gene: TRBV4-3; D gene: .; clone size: .; CDR3 DNA: TGCGCCAGCAGCCAAGACGGGGCTGAGAATGAGCAGTTCTTC; CDR3 protein: CASSQDGAENEQFF
J gene: TRBJ1-2; V gene: TRBV5-6; D gene: TRBD1; clone size: many; CDR3 DNA: TGTGCCAGCAGCAAAATGACAGGGGGCTACTATGGCTACACCTTC; CDR3 protein: CASSKMTGGYYGYTF